This TCR beta chain was sequenced in a study of T cell repertoires in cytomegalovirus infection. This clonotype was seen repeatedly, ten times or more. TCRdb reanalysed the reads using MiXCR and keeps one entry per CDR3 protein. The repertoire has 500,000 or so distinct CDR3 sequences, approximately 15% of them found once; the top ten carry 20% to 30%. The CDR3 spans 14 residues. V was shortened by 6 bases and J by 1 base, with 10 bases between the two germline ends. The sequence was collected from a human donor in good health (CMV status not recorded). Some clones in this sample may be carry-over from other donors' samples. The J gene is TRBJ2-1, the V gene TRBV12-3 or TRBV12-4, with a tentative D call TRBD1 (6 bases). The sample comprised CD8+ T cells from PBMCs. The CDR3 region has the DNA TGTGCCAGCAGGCAGACAGGTTCCTACAATGAGCAGTTCTTC. This sequence encodes CASRQTGSYNEQFF.